The 9 T cell receptor beta chains presented below share a single source sample, sequenced in a study of T-cell reconstitution after alpha-beta-depleted transplantation in children. Unique molecular identifiers were used in preparing the TCRbeta library. TCRdb re-called the PCR reads through MiXCR, storing one row per CDR3 protein. This sample carries approximately 210,000 distinct CDR3 sequences, about a sixth of them seen once, and the ten largest clones take 40% to 50%. Sequencing was performed on PBMCs, mostly from graft donor cells, taken 360 days after TCRalphabeta/CD19-depleted stem cell transplant. These receptor sequences come from a male patient aged 2-9 years who had a stem cell transplant for acute lymphoblastic leukemia, so the T cells may come from the graft donor.

This clonotype was picked up many times. The chain links TRBV6-2 or TRBV6-3 to TRBJ2-7, with D tentatively TRBD2 (6 bases). Germline V gives CDR1 MNHEY, CDR2 SVGEGT. V lost 0 bases and J 3 bases, leaving 12 bases between the germline ends. The CDR3 covers 15 residues. For the CDR3, the DNA is TGTGCCAGCAGTTACTCGGGGGGTGTTGTCTACGAGCAGTACTTC. Translating gives CASSYSGGVVYEQYF.

This clonotype was seen a handful of times. This chain links TRBV15 with TRBJ2-1; 9 nucleotides agree with TRBD1. Losses at the gene ends were 3 bases for V and 10 bases for J; bases not matched to a gene: 16. Looked up from germline, CDR1 is LNHNV and CDR2 is YYDKDF (reference sequence). The CDR3 is made up of 17 amino acids. CDR3 bases: TGTGCCACCAGCAGCCGCACGGGGGACAGGGTTCTTCGCGAGCAGTTCTTC. Protein: CATSSRTGDRVLREQFF.

In this sample, this clonotype turned up many times. The chain couples TRBV9 to TRBJ1-1; D remains ambiguous. Germline CDR1 and CDR2: SGDLS and YYNGEE. V lost 0 bases, J lost 7 bases, and 16 bases lay in between. This CDR3 spans 15 amino acids. In nucleotides, the CDR3 is TGTGCCAGCAGCGTAGCTACCTCCAAGAGGAGTGAAGCTTTCTTT. Translating it yields CASSVATSKRSEAFF.

In this sample, this clonotype turned up a few times. V and J are TRBV6-2 or TRBV6-3 and TRBJ2-5; 9 bases are a match to TRBD2. The V gene end was trimmed by 6 bases and the J gene end by 4 bases; junction bases not matched to a gene: 12. CDR3 size: 16 residues. CDR1 MNHEY and CDR2 SVGEGT come from the germline V gene. CDR3 in DNA: TGTGCCAGCAGCCCCGCGGTAGCGGGGGTACGAGAGACCCAGTACTTC. Its translation: CASSPAVAGVRETQYF.

V is TRBV10-2 and J is TRBJ2-7, with D unresolved. This CDR3 has 13 residues. Germline lookup yields CDR1 WSHSY and CDR2 SAAADI. With 5 bases removed from V and 2 bases from J, the gap between germline ends came to 10 bases. The CDR3 DNA reads as TGCGCCAGCAGTACTACGCCAACCTACGAGCAGTACTTC. Protein: CASSTTPTYEQYF.

This chain links TRBV24-1 with TRBJ1-1; no reliable D call. The CDR3 loop spans 13 amino acids. Germline loops: CDR1 KGHDR, CDR2 SFDVKD. With 11 bases removed from V and 6 bases from J, the gap between germline ends came to 18 bases. CDR3 residues: CAISRGPFSEAFF. CDR3 sequence (DNA): TGTGCCATCTCTCGTGGCCCCTTTTCTGAAGCTTTCTTT.

This clonotype was detected many times. The chain is built from TRBV4-3 and TRBJ2-7; 10 bases are shared with TRBD2. V shed 0 bases, J shed 5 bases, and the junction held 10 bases outside the gene matches. Germline V gene lookup returns CDR1 LGHNA and CDR2 YSLEER. The CDR3 extends over 17 amino acids. The CDR3 DNA follows: TGCGCCAGCAGCCAAGAAGGTGTGGGCCTAGCGGGAGACGAGCAGTACTTC. It translates to CASSQEGVGLAGDEQYF.

This clonotype was seen only a few times. The rearrangement joins TRBV5-1 to TRBJ2-1; D uncertain. Germline loops: CDR1 SGHRS, CDR2 YFSETQ. The CDR3 runs 13 residues. Trimming removed 3 bases at V and 6 bases at J, with 10 bases between. CDR3 nucleotide sequence: TGCGCCAGCAGCTCCTCAGGCTCCAATGAGCAGTTCTTC. Its protein is CASSSSGSNEQFF.

This chain joins TRBV5-1 and TRBJ1-1; D is ambiguous. This CDR3 is 14 amino acids long. From germline, CDR1 is SGHRS and CDR2 YFSETQ. Trimming pared 0 bases from V and 6 bases from J, leaving 12 bases between. The CDR3 spells CASSLETRGPEAFF. CDR3 DNA sequence: TGCGCCAGCAGCTTGGAGACCAGAGGTCCTGAAGCTTTCTTT.